This TCR beta chain was captured in a study of shared clonotypes between healthy human individuals. Trimming at V came to 7 bases and at J to 4 bases, leaving 8 bases not matched to a gene. The CDR3 totals 15 residues. Germline V gives CDR1 SNHLY, CDR2 FYNNEI. The authors ran unsorted PBMC replicate PCRs on about 310 ng DNA, about 30,000 T cell genomes. Here immunoSEQ multiplex PCR was the method, and the copy in TCRdb shows in-frame clones only, minus some. The top ten hold 13% of the sample, which has more than 450,000 clones, approximately 85% seen once. The sequence derives from a woman in her forties in good health. Some clones in this sample may be carry-over from other donors' samples. The rearrangement joins TRBV2 to TRBJ1-4; TRBD1 agrees at 8 bases. Material: PBMCs. This chain's CDR3 is CASIGDRGFNEKLFF. Here the CDR3 DNA reads TGTGCCAGCATTGGAGACAGGGGCTTTAATGAAAAACTGTTTTTT.